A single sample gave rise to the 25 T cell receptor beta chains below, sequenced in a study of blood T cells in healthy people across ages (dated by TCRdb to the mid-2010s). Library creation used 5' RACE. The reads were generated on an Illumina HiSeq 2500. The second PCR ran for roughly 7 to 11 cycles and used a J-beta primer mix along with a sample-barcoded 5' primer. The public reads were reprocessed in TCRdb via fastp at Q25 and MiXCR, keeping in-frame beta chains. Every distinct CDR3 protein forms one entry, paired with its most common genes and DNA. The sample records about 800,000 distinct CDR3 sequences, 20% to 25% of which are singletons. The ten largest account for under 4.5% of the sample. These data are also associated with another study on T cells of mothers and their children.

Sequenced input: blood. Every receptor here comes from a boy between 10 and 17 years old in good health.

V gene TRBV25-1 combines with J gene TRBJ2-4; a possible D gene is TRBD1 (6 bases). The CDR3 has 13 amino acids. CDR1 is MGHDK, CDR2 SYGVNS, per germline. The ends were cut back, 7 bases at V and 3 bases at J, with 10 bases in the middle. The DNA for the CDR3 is TGTGCCAGCAATAGGGGGAGCAAAAACATTCAGTACTTC. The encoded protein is CASNRGSKNIQYF.

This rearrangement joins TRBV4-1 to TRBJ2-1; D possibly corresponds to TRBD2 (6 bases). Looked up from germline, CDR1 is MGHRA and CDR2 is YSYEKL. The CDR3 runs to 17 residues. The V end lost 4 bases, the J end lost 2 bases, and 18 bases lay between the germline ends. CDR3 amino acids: CASSRRISGPTYNEQFF. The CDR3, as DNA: TGCGCCAGCAGCCGGCGAATTAGCGGCCCCACCTACAATGAGCAGTTCTTC.

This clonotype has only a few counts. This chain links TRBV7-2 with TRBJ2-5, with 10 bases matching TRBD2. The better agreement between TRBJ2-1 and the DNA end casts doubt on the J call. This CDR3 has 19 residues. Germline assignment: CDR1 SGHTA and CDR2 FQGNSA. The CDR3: CASPPAGIKGSGRYNEQFF. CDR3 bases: TGTGCCAGCCCCCCGGCCGGGATAAAAGGTAGCGGGAGGTACAATGAGCAGTTCTTC.

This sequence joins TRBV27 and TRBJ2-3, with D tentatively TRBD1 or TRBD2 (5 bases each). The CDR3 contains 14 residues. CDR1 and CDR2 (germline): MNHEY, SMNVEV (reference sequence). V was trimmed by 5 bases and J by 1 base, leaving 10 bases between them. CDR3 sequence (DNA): TGTGCCAGCAGTACCGTGGGGGGCACAGATACGCAGTATTTT. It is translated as CASSTVGGTDTQYF.

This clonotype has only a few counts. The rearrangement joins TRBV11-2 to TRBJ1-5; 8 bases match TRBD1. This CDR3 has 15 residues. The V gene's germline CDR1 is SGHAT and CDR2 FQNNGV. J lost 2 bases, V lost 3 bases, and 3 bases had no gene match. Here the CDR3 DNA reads TGTGCCAGCAGCTTTTCAGGGGGCGGCAATCAGCCCCAGCATTTT. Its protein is CASSFSGGGNQPQHF.

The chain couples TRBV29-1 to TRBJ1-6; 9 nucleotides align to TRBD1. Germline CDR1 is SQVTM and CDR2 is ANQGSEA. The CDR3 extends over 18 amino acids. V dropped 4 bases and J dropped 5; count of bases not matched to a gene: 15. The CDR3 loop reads CSVVGQGEFGRDNSPLHF. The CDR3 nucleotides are TGCAGCGTTGTGGGACAGGGAGAATTTGGGCGGGATAATTCACCCCTCCACTTT. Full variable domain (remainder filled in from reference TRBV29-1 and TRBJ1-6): SAVISQKPSRDICQRGTSLTIQCQVDSQVTMMFWYRQQPGQSLTLIATANQGSEATYESGFVIDKFPISRPNLTFSTLTVSNMSPEDSSIYLCSVVGQGEFGRDNSPLHFGNGTRLTVT.

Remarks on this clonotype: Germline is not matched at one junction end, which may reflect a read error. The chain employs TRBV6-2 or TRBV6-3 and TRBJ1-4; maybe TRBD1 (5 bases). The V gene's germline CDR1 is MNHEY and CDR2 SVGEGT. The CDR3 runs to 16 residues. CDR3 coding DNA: TGTGCCAGCAGTTACTCCCCGACAGCAACTAATAAAAAACTGTTTTTT. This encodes CASSYSPTATNKKLFF.

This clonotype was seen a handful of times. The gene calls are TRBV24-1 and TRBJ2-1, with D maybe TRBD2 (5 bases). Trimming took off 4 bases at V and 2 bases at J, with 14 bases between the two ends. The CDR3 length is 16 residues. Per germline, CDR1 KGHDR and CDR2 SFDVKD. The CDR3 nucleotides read TGTGCCACCAGTGACCCTGTAGCGTCTACCTACAATGAGCAGTTCTTC. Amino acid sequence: CATSDPVASTYNEQFF.

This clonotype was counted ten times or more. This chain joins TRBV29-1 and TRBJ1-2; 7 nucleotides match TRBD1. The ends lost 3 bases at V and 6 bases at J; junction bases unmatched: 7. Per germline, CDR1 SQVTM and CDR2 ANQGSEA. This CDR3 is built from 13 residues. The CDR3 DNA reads TGCAGCGTTGACGAGGGACAGAGAAATGGCTACACCTTC. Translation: CSVDEGQRNGYTF.

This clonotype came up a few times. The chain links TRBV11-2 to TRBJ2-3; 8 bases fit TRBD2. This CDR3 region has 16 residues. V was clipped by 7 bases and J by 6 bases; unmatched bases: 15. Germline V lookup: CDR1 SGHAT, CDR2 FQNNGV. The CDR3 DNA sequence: TGTGCCAGCACCCCTGGGACGCGGGGGGAAGGCGATACGCAGTATTTT. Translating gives CASTPGTRGEGDTQYF.

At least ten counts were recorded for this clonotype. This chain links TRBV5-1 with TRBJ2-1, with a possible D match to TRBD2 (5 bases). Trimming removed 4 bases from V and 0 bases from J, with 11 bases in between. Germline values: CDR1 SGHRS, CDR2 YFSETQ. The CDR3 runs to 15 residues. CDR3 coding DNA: TGCGCCAGCAGCGGCTCCGGGAACTCCTACAATGAGCAGTTCTTC. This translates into CASSGSGNSYNEQFF.

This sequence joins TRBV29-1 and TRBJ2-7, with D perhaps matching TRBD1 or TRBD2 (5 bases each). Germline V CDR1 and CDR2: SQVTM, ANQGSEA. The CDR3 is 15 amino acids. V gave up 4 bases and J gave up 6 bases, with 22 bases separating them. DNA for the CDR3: TGCAGCGTTGTAGGAGGTGCAGGGCGTGTCAGCGAGCAGTACTTC. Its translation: CSVVGGAGRVSEQYF.

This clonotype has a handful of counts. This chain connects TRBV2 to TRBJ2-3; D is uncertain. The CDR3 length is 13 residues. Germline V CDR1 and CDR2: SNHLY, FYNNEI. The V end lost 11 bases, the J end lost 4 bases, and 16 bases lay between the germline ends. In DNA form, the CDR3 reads TGTGCCTCCACACCCGACTTGGCAGATACGCAGTATTTT. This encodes CASTPDLADTQYF. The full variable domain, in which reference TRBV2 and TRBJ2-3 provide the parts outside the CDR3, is EPEVTQTPSHQVTQMGQEVILRCVPISNHLYFYWYRQILGQKVEFLVSFYNNEISEKSEIFDDQFSVERPDGSNFTLKIRSTKLEDSAMYFCASTPDLADTQYFGPGTRLTVL.

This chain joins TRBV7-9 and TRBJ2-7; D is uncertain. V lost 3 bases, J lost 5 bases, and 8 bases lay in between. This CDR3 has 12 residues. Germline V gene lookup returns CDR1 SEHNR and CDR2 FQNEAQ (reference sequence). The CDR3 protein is CASSFQQDEQYF. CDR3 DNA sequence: TGTGCCAGCAGCTTCCAACAAGACGAGCAGTACTTC.

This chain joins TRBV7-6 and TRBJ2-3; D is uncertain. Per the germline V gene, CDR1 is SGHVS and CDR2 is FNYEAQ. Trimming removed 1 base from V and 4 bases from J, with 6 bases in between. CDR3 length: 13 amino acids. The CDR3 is CASSLVVPDTQYF. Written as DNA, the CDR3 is TGTGCCAGCAGCTTAGTCGTCCCAGATACGCAGTATTTT.

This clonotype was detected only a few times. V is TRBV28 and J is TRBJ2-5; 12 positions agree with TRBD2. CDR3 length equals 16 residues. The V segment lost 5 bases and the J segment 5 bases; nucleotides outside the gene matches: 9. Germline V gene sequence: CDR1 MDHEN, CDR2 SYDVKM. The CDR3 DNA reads TGTGCCAGCAGTCCACCATCTAGCGGGAGGGGGGAGACCCAGTACTTC. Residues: CASSPPSSGRGETQYF. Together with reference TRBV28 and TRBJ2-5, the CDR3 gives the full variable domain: DVKVTQSSRYLVKRTGEKVFLECVQDMDHENMFWYRQDPGLGLRLIYFSYDVKMKEKGDIPEGYSVSREKKERFSLILESASTNQTSMYLCASSPPSSGRGETQYFGPGTRLLVL.

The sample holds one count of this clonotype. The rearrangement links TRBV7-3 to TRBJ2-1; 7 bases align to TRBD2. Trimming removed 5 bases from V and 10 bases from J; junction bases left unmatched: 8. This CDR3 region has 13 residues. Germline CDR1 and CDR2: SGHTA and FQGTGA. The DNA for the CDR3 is TGTGCCAGCAGCCCCCCGGGAGGCTCAGAGCAGTTCTTC. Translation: CASSPPGGSEQFF.

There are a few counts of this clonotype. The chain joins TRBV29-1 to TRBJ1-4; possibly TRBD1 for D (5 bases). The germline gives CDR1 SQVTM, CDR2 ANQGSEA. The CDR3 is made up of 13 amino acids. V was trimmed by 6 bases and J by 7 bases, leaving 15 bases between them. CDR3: CSVIQDGSEKLFF. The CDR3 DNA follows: TGCAGCGTCATACAGGACGGCAGTGAAAAACTGTTTTTT.

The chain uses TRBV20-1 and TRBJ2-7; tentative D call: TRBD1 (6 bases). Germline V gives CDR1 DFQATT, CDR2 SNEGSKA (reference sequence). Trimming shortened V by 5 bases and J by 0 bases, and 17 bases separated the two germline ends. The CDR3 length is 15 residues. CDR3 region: CSAGPGRGFSYEQYF. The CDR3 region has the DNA TGCAGTGCTGGGCCCGGCAGGGGATTCTCCTACGAGCAGTACTTC.

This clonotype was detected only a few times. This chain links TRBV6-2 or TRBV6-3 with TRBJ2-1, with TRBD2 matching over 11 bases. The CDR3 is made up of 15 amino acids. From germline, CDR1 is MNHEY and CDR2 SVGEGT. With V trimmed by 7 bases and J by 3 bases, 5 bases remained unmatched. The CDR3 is CASTQGLAVYNEQFF. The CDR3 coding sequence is TGTGCCAGCACCCAGGGACTAGCGGTCTACAATGAGCAGTTCTTC.

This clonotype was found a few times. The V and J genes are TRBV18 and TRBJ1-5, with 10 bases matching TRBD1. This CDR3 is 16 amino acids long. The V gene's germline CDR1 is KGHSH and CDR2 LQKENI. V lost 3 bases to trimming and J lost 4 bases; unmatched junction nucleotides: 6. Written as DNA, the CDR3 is TGTGCCAGCTCACCGTCCCGGGACAGGGGAAATCAGCCCCAGCATTTT. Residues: CASSPSRDRGNQPQHF.

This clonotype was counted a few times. The CDR3 DNA reads TGTGCCAGCAGCCTAGTGACAGGGGGCCGGGAGCAGTACTTC. This sequence encodes CASSLVTGGREQYF. V and J are TRBV28 and TRBJ2-1; 10 positions agree with TRBD1. The last part of the DNA fits TRBJ2-7 better; the J call may be wrong. The germline gives CDR1 MDHEN, CDR2 SYDVKM. This CDR3 has 14 residues.

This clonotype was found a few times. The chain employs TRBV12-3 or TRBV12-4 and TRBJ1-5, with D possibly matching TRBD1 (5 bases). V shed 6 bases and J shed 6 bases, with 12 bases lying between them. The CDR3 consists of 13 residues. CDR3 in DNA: TGTGCCAGCAGCCCTACAGGCCCTCAGCCCCAGCATTTT. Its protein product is CASSPTGPQPQHF.

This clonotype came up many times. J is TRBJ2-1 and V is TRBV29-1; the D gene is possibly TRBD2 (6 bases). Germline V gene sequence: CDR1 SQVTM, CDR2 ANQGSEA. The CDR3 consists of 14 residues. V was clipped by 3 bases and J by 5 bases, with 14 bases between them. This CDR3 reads CSVDQGGGHNEQFF. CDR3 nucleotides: TGCAGCGTTGATCAGGGAGGAGGGCACAATGAGCAGTTCTTC.

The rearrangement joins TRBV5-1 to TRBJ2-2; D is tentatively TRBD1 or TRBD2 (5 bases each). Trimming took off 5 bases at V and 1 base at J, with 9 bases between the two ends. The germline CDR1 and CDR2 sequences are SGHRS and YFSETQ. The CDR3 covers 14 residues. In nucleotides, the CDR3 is TGCGCCAGCAGGGGGACGGTGAACACCGGGGAGCTGTTTTTT. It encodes CASRGTVNTGELFF.